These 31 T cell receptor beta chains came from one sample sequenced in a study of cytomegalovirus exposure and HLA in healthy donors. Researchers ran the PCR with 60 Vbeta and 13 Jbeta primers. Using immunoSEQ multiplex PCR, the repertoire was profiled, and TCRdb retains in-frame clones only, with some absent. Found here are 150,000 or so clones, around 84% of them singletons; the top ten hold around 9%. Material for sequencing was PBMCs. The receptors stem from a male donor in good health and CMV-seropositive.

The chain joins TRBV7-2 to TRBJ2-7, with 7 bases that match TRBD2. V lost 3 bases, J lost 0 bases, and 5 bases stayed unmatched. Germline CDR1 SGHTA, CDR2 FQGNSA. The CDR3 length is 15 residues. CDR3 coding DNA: TGTGCCAGCAGCTTGGCGGGAGAAACCTCCTACGAGCAGTACTTC. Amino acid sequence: CASSLAGETSYEQYF. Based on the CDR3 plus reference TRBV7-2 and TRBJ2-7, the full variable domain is GAGVSQSPSNKVTEKGKDVELRCDPISGHTALYWYRQSLGQGLEFLIYFQGNSAPDKSGLPSDRFSAERTGGSVSTLTIQRTQQEDSAVYLCASSLAGETSYEQYFGPGTRLTVT.

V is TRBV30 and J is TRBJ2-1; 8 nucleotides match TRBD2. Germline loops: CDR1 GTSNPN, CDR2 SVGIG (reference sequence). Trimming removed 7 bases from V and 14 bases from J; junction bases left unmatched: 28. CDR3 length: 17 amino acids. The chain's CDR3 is CAFGPGGAGVGGLREFF. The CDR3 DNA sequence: TGTGCCTTTGGACCTGGCGGAGCGGGGGTGGGGGGGCTTAGAGAGTTCTTC.

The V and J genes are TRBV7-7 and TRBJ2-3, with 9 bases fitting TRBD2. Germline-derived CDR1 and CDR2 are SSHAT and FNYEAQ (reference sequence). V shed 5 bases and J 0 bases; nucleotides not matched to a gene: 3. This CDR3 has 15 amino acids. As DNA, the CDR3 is TGTGCCAGCAGCCTTCTAGCGGGGAGCACAGATACGCAGTATTTT. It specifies CASSLLAGSTDTQYF.

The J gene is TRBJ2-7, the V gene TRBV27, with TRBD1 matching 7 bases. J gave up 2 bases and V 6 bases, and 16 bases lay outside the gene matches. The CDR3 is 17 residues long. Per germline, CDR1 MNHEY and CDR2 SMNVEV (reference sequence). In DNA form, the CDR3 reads TGTGCCAGCAGCCCTACTCCAGGGGACAGTCTAACCTACGAGCAGTACTTC. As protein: CASSPTPGDSLTYEQYF.

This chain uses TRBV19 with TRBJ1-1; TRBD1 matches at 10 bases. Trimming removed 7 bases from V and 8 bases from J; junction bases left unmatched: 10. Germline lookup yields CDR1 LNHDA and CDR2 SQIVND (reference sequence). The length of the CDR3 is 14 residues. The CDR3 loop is CASKGQGKAPEAFF. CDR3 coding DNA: TGTGCCAGTAAGGGACAGGGGAAAGCACCCGAAGCTTTCTTT.

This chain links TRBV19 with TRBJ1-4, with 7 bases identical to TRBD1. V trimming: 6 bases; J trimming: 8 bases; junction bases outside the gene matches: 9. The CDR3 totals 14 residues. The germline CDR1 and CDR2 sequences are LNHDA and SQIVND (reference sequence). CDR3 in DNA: TGTGCCAGTAGCCAACAGGGGCCAAAGGAAAAACTGTTTTTT. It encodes CASSQQGPKEKLFF.

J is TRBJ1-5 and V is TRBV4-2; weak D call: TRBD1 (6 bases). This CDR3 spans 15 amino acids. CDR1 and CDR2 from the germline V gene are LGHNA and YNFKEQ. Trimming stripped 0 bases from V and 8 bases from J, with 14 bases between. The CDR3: CASSQDEDSLEPQHF. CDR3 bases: TGTGCCAGCAGCCAAGATGAGGACAGCTTGGAGCCCCAGCATTTT.

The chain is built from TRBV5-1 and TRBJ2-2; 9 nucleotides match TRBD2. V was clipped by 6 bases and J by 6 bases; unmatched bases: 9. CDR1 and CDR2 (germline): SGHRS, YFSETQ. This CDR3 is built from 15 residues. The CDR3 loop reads CASIRSGGPPGELFF. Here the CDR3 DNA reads TGCGCCAGCATAAGAAGCGGGGGGCCGCCCGGGGAGCTGTTTTTT.

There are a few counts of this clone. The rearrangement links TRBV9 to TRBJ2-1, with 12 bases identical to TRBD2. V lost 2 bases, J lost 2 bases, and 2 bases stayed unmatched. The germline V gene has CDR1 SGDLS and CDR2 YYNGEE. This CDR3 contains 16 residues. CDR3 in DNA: TGTGCCAGCAGCGTCAGACTAGCGGGGGCCTACAATGAGCAGTTCTTC. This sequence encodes CASSVRLAGAYNEQFF.

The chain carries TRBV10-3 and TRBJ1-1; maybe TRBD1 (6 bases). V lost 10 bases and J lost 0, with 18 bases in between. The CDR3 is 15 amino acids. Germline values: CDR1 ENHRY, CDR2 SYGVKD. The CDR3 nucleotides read TGTGCCACCGGGGGGGCTCTTAACATGAACACTGAAGCTTTCTTT. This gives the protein CATGGALNMNTEAFF.

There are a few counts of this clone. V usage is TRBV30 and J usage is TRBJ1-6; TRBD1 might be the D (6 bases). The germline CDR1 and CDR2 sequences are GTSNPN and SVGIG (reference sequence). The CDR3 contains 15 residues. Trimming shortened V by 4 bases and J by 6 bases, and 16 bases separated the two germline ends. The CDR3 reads CAWKSGQLRNSPLHF. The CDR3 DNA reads TGTGCCTGGAAAAGTGGACAGCTCCGTAATTCACCCCTCCACTTT.

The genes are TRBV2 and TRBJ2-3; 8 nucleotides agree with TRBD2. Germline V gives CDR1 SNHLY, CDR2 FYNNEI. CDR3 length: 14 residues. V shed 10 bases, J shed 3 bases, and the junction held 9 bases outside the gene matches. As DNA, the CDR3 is TGTGCCACCGAAGAGACTAGCGTGACAGATACGCAGTATTTT. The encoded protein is CATEETSVTDTQYF.

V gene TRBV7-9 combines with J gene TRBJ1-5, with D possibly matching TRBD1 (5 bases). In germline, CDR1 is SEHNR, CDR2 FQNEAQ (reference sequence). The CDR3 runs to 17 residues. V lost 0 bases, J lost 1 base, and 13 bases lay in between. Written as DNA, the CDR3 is TGTGCCAGCAGCTTAGCGATGCAGGGAAAGAGCAATCAGCCCCAGCATTTT. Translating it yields CASSLAMQGKSNQPQHF. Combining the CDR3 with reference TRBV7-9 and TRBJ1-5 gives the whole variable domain DTGVSQNPRHKITKRGQNVTFRCDPISEHNRLYWYRQTLGQGPEFLTYFQNEAQLEKSRLLSDRFSAERPKGSFSTLEIQRTEQGDSAMYLCASSLAMQGKSNQPQHFGDGTRLSIL.

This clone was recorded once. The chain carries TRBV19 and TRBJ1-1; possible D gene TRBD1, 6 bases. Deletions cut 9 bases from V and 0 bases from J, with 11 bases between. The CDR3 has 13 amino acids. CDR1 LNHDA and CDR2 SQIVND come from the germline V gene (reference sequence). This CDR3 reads CASGQGLNTEAFF. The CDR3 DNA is TGTGCCAGCGGGCAGGGGTTGAACACTGAAGCTTTCTTT.

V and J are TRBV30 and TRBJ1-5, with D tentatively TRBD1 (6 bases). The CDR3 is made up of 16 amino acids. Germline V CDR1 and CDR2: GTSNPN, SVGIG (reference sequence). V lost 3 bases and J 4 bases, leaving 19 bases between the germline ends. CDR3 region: CAWSPSRQGKNQPQHF. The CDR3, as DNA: TGTGCCTGGAGCCCCTCCCGGCAGGGGAAGAATCAGCCCCAGCATTTT.

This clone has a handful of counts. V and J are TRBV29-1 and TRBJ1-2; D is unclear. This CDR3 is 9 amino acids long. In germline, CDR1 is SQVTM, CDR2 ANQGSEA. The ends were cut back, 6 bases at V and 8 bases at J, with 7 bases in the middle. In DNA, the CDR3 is TGCAGCGTGTCCCAAGGCTACACCTTC. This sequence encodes CSVSQGYTF.

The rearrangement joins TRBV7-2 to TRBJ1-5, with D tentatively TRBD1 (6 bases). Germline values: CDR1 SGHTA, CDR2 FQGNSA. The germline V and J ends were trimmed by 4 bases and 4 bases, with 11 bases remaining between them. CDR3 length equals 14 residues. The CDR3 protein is CASSYRVLNQPQHF. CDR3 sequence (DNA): TGTGCCAGCAGCTACAGGGTCCTAAATCAGCCCCAGCATTTT.

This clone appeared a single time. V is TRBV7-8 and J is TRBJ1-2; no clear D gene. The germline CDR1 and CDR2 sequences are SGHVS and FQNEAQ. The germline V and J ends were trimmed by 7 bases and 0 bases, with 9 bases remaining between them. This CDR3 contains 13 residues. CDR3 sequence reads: CASTLPSNYGYTF. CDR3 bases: TGTGCCAGCACTCTTCCCTCTAACTATGGCTACACCTTC.

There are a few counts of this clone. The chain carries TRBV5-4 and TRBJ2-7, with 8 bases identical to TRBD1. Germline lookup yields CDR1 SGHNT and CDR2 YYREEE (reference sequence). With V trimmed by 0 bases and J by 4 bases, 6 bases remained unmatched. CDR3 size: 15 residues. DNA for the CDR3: TGTGCCAGCAGCTTGGAAGGACAGGGTTATTACGAGCAGTACTTC. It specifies CASSLEGQGYYEQYF.

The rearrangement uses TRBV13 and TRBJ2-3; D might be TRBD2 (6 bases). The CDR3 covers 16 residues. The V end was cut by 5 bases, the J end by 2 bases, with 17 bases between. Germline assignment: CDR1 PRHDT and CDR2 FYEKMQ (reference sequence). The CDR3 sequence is CASSRDSLEVTDTQYF. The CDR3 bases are TGTGCCAGCAGCCGGGACTCCCTGGAGGTCACAGATACGCAGTATTTT.

CDR3 sequence reads: CASSQGEGSYEQYF. As DNA, the CDR3 is TGCGCCAGCAGCCAAGGAGAGGGCTCCTACGAGCAGTACTTC. V gene TRBV4-1 combines with J gene TRBJ2-5; tentatively, D is TRBD2 (5 bases). Judging by the DNA end, TRBJ2-7 fits better; the J call may be wrong. This CDR3 spans 14 amino acids. CDR1 MGHRA and CDR2 YSYEKL come from the germline V gene.

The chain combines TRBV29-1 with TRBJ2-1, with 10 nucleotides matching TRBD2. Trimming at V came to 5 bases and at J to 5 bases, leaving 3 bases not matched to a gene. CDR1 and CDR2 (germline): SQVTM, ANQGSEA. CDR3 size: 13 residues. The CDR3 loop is CSVLLAGDNEQFF. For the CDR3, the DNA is TGCAGCGTTCTGCTAGCGGGAGACAATGAGCAGTTCTTC.

The CDR3 region is CSVDDRDWSGANVLTF. The CDR3 DNA reads TGCAGCGTTGACGACAGGGATTGGTCTGGGGCCAACGTCCTGACTTTC. The chain is built from TRBV29-1 and TRBJ2-6; 7 nucleotides match TRBD1. The V segment lost 3 bases and the J segment 1 base; nucleotides outside the gene matches: 6. The CDR3 is 16 amino acids. Germline V CDR1 and CDR2: SQVTM, ANQGSEA.

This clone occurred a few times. The CDR3 DNA follows: TGTGCCAGCAGCACAGGGGGCTCGGCCGACGAGCAGTACTTC. It yields the protein CASSTGGSADEQYF. The rearrangement links TRBV11-3 to TRBJ2-7; TRBD1 aligns across 9 bases. CDR3 length: 14 residues. CDR1 SGHNT and CDR2 YENEEA come from the germline V gene. V gave up 5 bases and J gave up 5 bases; unmatched junction bases: 7.

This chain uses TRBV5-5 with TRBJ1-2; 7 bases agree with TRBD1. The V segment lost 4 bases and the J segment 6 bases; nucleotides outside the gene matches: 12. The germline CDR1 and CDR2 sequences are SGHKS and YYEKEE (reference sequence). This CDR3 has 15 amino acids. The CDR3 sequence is CASSHDRQGRNGYTF. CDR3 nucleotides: TGTGCCAGCAGCCACGATAGACAGGGACGGAATGGCTACACCTTC. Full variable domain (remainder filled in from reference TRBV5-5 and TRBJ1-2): DAGVTQSPTHLIKTRGQQVTLRCSPISGHKSVSWYQQVLGQGPQFIFQYYEKEERGRGNFPDRFSARQFPNYSSELNVNALLLGDSALYLCASSHDRQGRNGYTFGSGTRLTVV.

The CDR3 loop is CASSPGGAANDEQYF. DNA of the CDR3: TGTGCCAGCAGCCCAGGGGGCGCCGCGAACGACGAGCAGTACTTC. The chain is built from TRBV28 and TRBJ2-7, with TRBD1 matching over 8 bases. The J segment lost 5 bases and the V segment lost 6 bases, leaving 12 bases of the junction unmatched. The CDR3 extends over 15 amino acids. From germline, CDR1 is MDHEN and CDR2 SYDVKM.

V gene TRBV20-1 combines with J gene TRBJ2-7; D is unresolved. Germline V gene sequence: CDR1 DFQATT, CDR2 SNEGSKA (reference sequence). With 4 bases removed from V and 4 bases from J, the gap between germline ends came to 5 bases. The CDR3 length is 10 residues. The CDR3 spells CSAKSYEQYF. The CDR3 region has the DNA TGCAGTGCTAAATCGTACGAGCAGTACTTC.

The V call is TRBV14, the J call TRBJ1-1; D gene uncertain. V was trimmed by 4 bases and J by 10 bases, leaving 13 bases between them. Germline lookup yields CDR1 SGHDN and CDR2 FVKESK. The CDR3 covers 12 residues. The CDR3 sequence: CASSPQNNIAFF. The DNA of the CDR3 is TGTGCCAGCAGCCCGCAGAACAATATAGCTTTCTTT. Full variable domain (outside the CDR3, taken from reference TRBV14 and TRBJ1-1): EAGVTQFPSHSVIEKGQTVTLRCDPISGHDNLYWYRRVMGKEIKFLLHFVKESKQDESGMPNNRFLAERTGGTYSTLKVQPAELEDSGVYFCASSPQNNIAFFGQGTRLTVV.

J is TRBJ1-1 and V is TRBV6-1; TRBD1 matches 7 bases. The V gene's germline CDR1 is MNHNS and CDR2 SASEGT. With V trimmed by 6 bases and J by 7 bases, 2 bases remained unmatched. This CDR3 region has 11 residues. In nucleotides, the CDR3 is TGTGCCAGCAGACACAGGGGTGAAGCTTTCTTT. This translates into CASRHRGEAFF.

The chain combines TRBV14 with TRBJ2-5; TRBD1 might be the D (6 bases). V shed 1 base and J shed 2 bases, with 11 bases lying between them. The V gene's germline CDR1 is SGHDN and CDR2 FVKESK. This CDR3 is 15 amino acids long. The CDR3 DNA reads TGTGCCAGCAGCCAAGTCCTCGGACAGCAAGAGACCCAGTACTTC. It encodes CASSQVLGQQETQYF.

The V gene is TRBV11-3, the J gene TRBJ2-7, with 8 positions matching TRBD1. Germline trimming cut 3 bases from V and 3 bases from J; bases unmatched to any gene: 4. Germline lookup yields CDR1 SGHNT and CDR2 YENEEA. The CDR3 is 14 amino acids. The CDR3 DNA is TGTGCCAGCAGCTTTGGGACAGGCAACTACGAGCAGTACTTC. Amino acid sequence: CASSFGTGNYEQYF.